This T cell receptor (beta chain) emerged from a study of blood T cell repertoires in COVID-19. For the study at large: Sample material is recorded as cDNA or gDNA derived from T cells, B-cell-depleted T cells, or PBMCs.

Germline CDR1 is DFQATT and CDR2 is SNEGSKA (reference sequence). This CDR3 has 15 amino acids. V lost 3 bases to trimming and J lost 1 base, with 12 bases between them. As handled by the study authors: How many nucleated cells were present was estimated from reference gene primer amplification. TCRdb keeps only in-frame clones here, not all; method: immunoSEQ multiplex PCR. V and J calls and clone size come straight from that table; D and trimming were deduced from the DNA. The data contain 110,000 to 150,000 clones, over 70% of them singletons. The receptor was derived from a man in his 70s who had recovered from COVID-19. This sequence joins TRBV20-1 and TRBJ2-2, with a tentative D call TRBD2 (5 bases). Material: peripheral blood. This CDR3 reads CSASVGLENTGELFF. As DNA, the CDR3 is TGCAGTGCTAGTGTCGGACTCGAGAACACCGGGGAGCTGTTTTTT.